The 10 T cell receptor beta chains below all came from one sample that was sequenced in a study of radiotherapy plus CTLA-4 blockade in lung cancer. Libraries were prepared by immunoSEQ multiplex PCR; TCRdb keeps only in-frame clonotypes and omits some of them. The data contain around 80,000 clones, nearly 75% of them singletons. The specimen comprised peripheral blood, sampled from a patient treated with radiotherapy plus ipilimumab. The receptors stem from a human donor with non-small cell lung cancer whose response to radiotherapy plus ipilimumab could not be evaluated.

This clone is judged medium-sized. The rearrangement uses TRBV9 and TRBJ1-4; D is perhaps TRBD1 (6 bases). V lost 0 bases to trimming and J lost 8 bases, with 17 bases between them. CDR1 and CDR2 from the germline V gene are SGDLS and YYNGEE. The CDR3 contains 16 residues. The CDR3 sequence is CASSVASDSGGEKLFF. The CDR3 DNA reads TGTGCCAGCAGCGTAGCCTCGGACAGTGGGGGCGAAAAACTGTTTTTT. The variable domain in full, with the rest retrieved from reference TRBV9 and TRBJ1-4, is DSGVTQTPKHLITATGQRVTLRCSPRSGDLSVYWYQQSLDQGLQFLIQYYNGEERAKGNILERFSAQQFPDLHSELNLSSLELGDSALYFCASSVASDSGGEKLFFGSGTQLSVL.

Only a few counts were recorded for this clone. The rearrangement joins TRBV7-2 to TRBJ2-7, with 9 bases identical to TRBD2. CDR1 and CDR2 from the germline V gene are SGHTA and FQGNSA. Trimming at V came to 2 bases and at J to 2 bases, leaving 1 base not matched to a gene. This CDR3 has 14 amino acids. The CDR3: CASSLLAGPYEQYF. The DNA of the CDR3 is TGTGCCAGCAGCTTACTAGCGGGGCCCTACGAGCAGTACTTC.

This clone was counted between two and nine times. This chain connects TRBV5-1 to TRBJ1-2; 7 nucleotides agree with TRBD1. Trimming cost V 7 bases and J 3 bases; bases outside gene matches: 12. Germline CDR1 SGHRS, CDR2 YFSETQ. This CDR3 contains 15 residues. CDR3 sequence reads: CASQKAGGEDYGYTF. The CDR3 DNA reads as TGCGCCAGCCAGAAGGCAGGGGGAGAAGACTATGGCTACACCTTC.

This clone has only one observation. This chain uses TRBV7-2 with TRBJ1-1; 8 nucleotides agree with TRBD1. V was pared by 5 bases and J by 7 bases, with 6 bases of the junction left unmatched. Germline loops: CDR1 SGHTA, CDR2 FQGNSA. The CDR3 has 13 residues. The CDR3 here is CASSPGQGLEAFF. In nucleotides, the CDR3 is TGTGCCAGCAGCCCAGGACAGGGACTTGAAGCTTTCTTT.

This clone was detected a few times. The same CDR3 can be traced to other DNA sequences in this sample. Here the CDR3 reads CASSLGLAVTDTQYF. The CDR3 region has the DNA TGTGCCAGCAGCCTAGGACTAGCGGTCACAGATACGCAGTATTTT. This sequence joins TRBV5-4 and TRBJ2-3; 10 nucleotides match TRBD2. After removal of 4 bases from V and 2 bases from J, the junction contained 4 bases not matched to a gene. The CDR3 sequence is 15 residues long. Germline assignment: CDR1 SGHNT and CDR2 YYREEE (reference sequence).

This chain's CDR3 is CAWSAGTSGYNEQFF. As DNA, the CDR3 is TGTGCCTGGAGCGCCGGGACTAGCGGTTACAATGAGCAGTTCTTC. The genes are TRBV30 and TRBJ2-1; 11 nucleotides align to TRBD2. This CDR3 contains 15 residues. The junction had 5 bases not matched to a gene; V was cut back by 3 bases and J by 4 bases. CDR1 is GTSNPN and CDR2 is SVGIG in the germline V gene (reference sequence).

This clone has just one count. The rearrangement joins TRBV2 to TRBJ2-7; TRBD1 matches 7 bases. Germline lookup yields CDR1 SNHLY and CDR2 FYNNEI. The CDR3 length is 14 residues. J lost 3 bases, V lost 8 bases, and 10 bases had no gene match. The CDR3 loop reads CASQWNRGGYEQYF. The CDR3 DNA reads TGTGCCAGCCAATGGAACAGGGGTGGCTACGAGCAGTACTTC.

CDR3 DNA sequence: TGTGCCAGCAGCTTAGGCGGCGGGACAGGGGGGAATCAGCCCCAGCATTTT. Encoded protein: CASSLGGGTGGNQPQHF. The chain combines TRBV7-2 with TRBJ1-5; 11 bases map to TRBD1. In germline, CDR1 is SGHTA, CDR2 FQGNSA. V shed 1 base and J 4 bases; nucleotides not matched to a gene: 6. This CDR3 is built from 17 residues.

This rearrangement joins TRBV6-5 to TRBJ2-3; D is uncertain. Deletions cut 6 bases from V and 2 bases from J, with 12 bases between. This CDR3 has 14 amino acids. Germline V gives CDR1 MNHEY, CDR2 SVGAGI. The CDR3 spells CASRGAQHTDTQYF. Here the CDR3 DNA reads TGTGCCAGCAGGGGCGCCCAGCACACAGATACGCAGTATTTT.

The genes are TRBV18 and TRBJ2-5; 7 bases agree with TRBD2. Per germline, CDR1 KGHSH and CDR2 LQKENI. CDR3 length: 14 residues. After removal of 3 bases from V and 11 bases from J, the junction contained 12 bases not matched to a gene. The CDR3 DNA reads as TGTGCCAGCTCACCTAGGCCTCGGGAGGTGGAGCAGTACTTC. Translating gives CASSPRPREVEQYF. The whole variable domain, remainder taken from reference TRBV18 and TRBJ2-5, is NAGVMQNPRHLVRRRGQEARLRCSPMKGHSHVYWYRQLPEEGLKFMVYLQKENIIDESGMPKERFSAEFPKEGPSILRIQQVVRGDSAAYFCASSPRPREVEQYFGPGTRLLVL.